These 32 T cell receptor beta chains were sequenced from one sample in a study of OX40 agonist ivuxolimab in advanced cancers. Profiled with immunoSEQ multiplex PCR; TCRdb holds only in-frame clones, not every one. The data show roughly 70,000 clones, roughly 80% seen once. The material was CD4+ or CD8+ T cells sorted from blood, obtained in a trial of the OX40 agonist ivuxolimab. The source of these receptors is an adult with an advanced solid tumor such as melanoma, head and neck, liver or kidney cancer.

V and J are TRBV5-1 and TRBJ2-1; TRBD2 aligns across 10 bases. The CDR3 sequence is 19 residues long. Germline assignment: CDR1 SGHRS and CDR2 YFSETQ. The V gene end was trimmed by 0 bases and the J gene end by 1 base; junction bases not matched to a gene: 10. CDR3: CASSLGLAGGKSSYNEQFF. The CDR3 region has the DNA TGCGCCAGCAGCTTGGGATTAGCGGGGGGCAAAAGTTCCTACAATGAGCAGTTCTTC.

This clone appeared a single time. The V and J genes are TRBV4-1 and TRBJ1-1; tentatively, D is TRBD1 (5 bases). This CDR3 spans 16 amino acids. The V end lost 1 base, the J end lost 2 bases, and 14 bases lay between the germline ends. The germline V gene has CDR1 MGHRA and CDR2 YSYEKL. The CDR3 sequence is CASSQGGRASNTEAFF. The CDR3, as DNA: TGCGCCAGCAGCCAAGGGGGCAGGGCCTCCAACACTGAAGCTTTCTTT.

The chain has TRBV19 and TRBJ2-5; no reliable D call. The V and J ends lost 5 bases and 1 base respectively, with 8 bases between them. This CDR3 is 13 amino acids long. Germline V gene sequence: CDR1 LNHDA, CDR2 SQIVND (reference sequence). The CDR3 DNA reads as TGTGCCAGTAGTTGGGCGGCCCAAGAGACCCAGTACTTC. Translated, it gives CASSWAAQETQYF.

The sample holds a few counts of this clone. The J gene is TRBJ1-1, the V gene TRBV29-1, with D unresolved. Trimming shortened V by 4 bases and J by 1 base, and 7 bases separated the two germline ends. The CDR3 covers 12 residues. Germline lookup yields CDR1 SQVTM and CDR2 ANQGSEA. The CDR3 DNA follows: TGCAGCGTTGTGCGGGGGAACACTGAAGCTTTCTTT. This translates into CSVVRGNTEAFF.

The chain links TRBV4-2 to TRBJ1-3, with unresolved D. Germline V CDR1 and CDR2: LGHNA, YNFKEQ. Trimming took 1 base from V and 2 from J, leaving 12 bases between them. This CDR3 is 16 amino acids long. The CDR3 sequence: CASSQGPTTTGNTIYF. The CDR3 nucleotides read TGTGCCAGCAGCCAAGGCCCTACTACAACTGGAAACACCATATATTTT.

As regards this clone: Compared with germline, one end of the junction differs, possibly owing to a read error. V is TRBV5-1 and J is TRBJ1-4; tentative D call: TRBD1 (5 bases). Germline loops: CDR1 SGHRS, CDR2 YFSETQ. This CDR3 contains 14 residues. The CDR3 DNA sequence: TGCGCCAGCCGCCTCGGGACTCTGAATGGAAAACTGTTTTTT. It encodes CASRLGTLNGKLFF.

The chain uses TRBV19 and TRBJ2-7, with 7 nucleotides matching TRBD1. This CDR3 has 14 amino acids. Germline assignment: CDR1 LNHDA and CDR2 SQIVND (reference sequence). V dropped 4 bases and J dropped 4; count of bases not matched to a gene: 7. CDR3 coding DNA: TGTGCCAGTAGTAAAAGACAGGGCGGGTACGAGCAGTACTTC. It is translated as CASSKRQGGYEQYF.

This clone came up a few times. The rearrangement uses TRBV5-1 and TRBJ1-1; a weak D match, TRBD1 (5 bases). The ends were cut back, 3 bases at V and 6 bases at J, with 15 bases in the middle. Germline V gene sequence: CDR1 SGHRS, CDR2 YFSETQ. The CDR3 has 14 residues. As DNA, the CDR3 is TGCGCCAGCAGCTCAAGGGCAGGGACGGCTGAAGCTTTCTTT. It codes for CASSSRAGTAEAFF.

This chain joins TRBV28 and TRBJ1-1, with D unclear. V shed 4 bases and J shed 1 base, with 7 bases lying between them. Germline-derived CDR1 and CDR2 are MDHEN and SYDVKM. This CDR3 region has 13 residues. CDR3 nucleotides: TGTGCCAGCAGTTCCGGTGAGAACACTGAAGCTTTCTTT. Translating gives CASSSGENTEAFF.

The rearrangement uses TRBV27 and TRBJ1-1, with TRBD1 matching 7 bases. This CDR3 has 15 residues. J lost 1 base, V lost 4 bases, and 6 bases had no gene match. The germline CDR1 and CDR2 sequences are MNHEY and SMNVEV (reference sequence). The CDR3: CASSYEAGGNTEAFF. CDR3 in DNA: TGTGCCAGCAGTTACGAAGCAGGGGGGAACACTGAAGCTTTCTTT.

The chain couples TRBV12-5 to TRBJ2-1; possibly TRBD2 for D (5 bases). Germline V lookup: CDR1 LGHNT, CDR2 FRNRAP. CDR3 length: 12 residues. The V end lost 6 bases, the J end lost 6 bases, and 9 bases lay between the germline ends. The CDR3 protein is CASGVGINEQFF. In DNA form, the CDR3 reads TGTGCTAGTGGCGTCGGGATCAATGAGCAGTTCTTC.

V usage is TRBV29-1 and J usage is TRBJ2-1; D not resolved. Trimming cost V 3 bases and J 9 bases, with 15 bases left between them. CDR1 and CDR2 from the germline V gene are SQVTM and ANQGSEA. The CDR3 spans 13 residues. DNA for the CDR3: TGCAGCGTTGAGGGCGACGGGCTAGTTGAGCAGTTCTTC. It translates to CSVEGDGLVEQFF.

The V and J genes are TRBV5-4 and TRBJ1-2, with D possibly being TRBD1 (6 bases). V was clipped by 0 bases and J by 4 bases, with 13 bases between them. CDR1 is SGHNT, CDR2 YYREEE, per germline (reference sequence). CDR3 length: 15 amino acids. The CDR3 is CASSLEVRGRYGYTF. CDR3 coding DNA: TGTGCCAGCAGCTTGGAGGTCAGGGGACGCTATGGCTACACCTTC.

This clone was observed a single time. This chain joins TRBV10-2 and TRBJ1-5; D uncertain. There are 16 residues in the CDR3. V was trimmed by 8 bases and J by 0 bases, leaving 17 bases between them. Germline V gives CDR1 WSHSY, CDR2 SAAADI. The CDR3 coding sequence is TGCGCCAGCCGACTAGGCGGGCAGTATAGCAATCAGCCCCAGCATTTT. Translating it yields CASRLGGQYSNQPQHF.

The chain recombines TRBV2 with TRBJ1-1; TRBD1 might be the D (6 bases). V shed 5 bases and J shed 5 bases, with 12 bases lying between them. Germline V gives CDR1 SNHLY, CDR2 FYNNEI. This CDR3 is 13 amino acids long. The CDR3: CASSNTGWTEAFF. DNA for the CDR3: TGTGCCAGCAGTAACACAGGGTGGACTGAAGCTTTCTTT.

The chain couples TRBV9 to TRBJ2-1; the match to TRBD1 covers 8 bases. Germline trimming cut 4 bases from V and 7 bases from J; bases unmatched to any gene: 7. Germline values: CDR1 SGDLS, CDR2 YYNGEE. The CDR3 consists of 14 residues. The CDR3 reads CASSMGQASNEQFF. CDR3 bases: TGTGCCAGCAGCATGGGACAGGCTTCGAATGAGCAGTTCTTC.

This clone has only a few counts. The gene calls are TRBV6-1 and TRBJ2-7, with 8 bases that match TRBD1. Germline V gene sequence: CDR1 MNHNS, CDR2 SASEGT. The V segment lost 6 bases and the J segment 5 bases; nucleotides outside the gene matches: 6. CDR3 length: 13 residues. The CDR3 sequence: CASRLTGVDEQYF. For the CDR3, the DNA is TGTGCCAGCAGGCTGACAGGGGTTGACGAGCAGTACTTC.

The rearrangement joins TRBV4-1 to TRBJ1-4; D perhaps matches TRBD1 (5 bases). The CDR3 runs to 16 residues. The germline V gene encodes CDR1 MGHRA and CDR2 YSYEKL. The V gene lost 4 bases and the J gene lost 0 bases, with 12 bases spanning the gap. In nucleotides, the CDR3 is TGCGCCAGCAGCCGAGACGCGGGGGCAACTAATGAAAAACTGTTTTTT. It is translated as CASSRDAGATNEKLFF.

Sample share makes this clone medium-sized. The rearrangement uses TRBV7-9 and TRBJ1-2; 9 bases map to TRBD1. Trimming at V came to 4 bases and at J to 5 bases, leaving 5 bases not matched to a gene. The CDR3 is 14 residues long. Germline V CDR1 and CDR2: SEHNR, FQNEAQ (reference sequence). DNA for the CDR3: TGTGCCAGCAGCTCCGGGACAGGGTGGTATGGCTACACCTTC. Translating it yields CASSSGTGWYGYTF.

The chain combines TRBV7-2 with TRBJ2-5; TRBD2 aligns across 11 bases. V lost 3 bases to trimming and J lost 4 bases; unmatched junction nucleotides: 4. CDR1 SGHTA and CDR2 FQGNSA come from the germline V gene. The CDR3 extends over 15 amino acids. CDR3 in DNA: TGTGCCAGCAGCTTTAGCGGGGGGGCAGGAGAGACCCAGTACTTC. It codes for CASSFSGGAGETQYF. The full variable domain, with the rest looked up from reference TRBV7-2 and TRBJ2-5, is GAGVSQSPSNKVTEKGKDVELRCDPISGHTALYWYRQSLGQGLEFLIYFQGNSAPDKSGLPSDRFSAERTGGSVSTLTIQRTQQEDSAVYLCASSFSGGAGETQYFGPGTRLLVL.

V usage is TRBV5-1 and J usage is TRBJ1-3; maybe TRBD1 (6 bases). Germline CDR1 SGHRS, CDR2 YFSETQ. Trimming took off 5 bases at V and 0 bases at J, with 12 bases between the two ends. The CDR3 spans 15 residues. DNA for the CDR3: TGCGCCAGCAGAAAAGGGGGGGACTCTGGAAACACCATATATTTT. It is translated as CASRKGGDSGNTIYF.

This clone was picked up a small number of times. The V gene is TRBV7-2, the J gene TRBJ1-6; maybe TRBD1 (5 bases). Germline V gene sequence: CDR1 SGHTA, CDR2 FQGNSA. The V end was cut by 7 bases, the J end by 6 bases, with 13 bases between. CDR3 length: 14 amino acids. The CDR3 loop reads CASTAFGGNSPLHF. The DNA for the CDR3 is TGTGCCAGCACCGCGTTTGGGGGTAATTCACCCCTCCACTTT. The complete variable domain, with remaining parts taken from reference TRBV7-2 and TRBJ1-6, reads GAGVSQSPSNKVTEKGKDVELRCDPISGHTALYWYRQSLGQGLEFLIYFQGNSAPDKSGLPSDRFSAERTGGSVSTLTIQRTQQEDSAVYLCASTAFGGNSPLHFGNGTRLTVT.

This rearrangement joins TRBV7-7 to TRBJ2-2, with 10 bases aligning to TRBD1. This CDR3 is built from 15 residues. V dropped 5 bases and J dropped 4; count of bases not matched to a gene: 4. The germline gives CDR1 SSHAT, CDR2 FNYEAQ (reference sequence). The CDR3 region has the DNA TGTGCCAGCAGCCCCCGGACAGGGGGCACCGGGGAGCTGTTTTTT. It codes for CASSPRTGGTGELFF.

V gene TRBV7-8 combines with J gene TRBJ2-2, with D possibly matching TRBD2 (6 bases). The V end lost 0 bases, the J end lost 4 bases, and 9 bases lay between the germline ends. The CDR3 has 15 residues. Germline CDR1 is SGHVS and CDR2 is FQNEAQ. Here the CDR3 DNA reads TGTGCCAGCAGCTTAGCGCGGGGATCCACCGGGGAGCTGTTTTTT. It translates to CASSLARGSTGELFF.

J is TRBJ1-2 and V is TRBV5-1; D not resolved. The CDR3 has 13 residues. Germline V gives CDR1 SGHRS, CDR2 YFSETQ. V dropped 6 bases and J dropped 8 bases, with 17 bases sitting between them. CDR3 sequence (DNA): TGCGCCAGCAAATCAATAAACGACGTAGGCTACACCTTC. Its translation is CASKSINDVGYTF.

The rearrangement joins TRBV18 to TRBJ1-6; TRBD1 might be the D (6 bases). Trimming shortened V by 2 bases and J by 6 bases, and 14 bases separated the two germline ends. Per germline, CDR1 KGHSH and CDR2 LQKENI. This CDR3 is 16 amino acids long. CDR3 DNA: TGTGCCAGCTCACCAGGACCGTGGGGGGCTAATTCACCCCTCCACTTT. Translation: CASSPGPWGANSPLHF.

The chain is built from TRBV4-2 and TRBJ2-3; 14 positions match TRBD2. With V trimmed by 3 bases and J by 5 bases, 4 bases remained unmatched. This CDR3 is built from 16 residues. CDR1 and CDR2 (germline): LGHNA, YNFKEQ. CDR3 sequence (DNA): TGTGCCAGCAGCCAGGGACTAGCGGGGGCGGTAGATACGCAGTATTTT. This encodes CASSQGLAGAVDTQYF.

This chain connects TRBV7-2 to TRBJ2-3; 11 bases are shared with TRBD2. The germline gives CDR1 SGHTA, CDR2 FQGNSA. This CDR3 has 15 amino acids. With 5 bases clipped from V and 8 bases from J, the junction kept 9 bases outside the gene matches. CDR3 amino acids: CASSTTSGGKGTQYF. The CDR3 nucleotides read TGTGCCAGCAGCACAACTAGCGGGGGCAAGGGTACGCAGTATTTT. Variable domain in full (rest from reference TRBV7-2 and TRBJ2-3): GAGVSQSPSNKVTEKGKDVELRCDPISGHTALYWYRQSLGQGLEFLIYFQGNSAPDKSGLPSDRFSAERTGGSVSTLTIQRTQQEDSAVYLCASSTTSGGKGTQYFGPGTRLTVL.

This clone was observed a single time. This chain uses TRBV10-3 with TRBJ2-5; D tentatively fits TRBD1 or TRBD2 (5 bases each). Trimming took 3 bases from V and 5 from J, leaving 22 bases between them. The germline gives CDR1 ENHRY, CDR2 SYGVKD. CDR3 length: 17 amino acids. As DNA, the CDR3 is TGTGCCATCAGTGATAAACTAACCGGGACGGTCAAGGAGACCCAGTACTTC. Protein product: CAISDKLTGTVKETQYF.

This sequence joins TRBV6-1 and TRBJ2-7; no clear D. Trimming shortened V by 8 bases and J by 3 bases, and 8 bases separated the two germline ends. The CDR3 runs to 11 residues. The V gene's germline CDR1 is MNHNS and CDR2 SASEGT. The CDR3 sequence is CASWESYEQYF. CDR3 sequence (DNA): TGTGCCAGCTGGGAAAGCTACGAGCAGTACTTC.

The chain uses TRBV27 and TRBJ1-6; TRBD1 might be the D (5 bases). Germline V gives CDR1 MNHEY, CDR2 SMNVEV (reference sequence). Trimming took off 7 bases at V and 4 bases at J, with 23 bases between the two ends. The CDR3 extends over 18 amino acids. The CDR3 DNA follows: TGTGCCAGCATGGGGCTTGGAAGAGGAATTGGGTATAATTCACCCCTCCACTTT. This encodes CASMGLGRGIGYNSPLHF.

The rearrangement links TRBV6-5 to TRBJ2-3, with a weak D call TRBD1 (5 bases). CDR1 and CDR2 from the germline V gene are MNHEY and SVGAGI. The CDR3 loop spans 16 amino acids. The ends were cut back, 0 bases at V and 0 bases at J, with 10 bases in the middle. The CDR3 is CASSYSRTRSTDTQYF. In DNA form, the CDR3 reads TGTGCCAGCAGTTACTCGAGGACACGGAGCACAGATACGCAGTATTTT.